The sequence of this T cell receptor (beta chain) was determined in a study of CD8 T cells in Susac syndrome (dated by TCRdb to between 2018 and 2021). Broadly, across the study: Repertoire sequencing was used to test whether CD8+ T cell activation and differentiation in Susac syndrome was antigen driven.

RNA was extracted with the RNeasy kit and roughly 0.45 to 1 ug was reverse transcribed using random hexamers. TCR beta CDR3 regions were amplified with the immunoSEQ multiplex PCR assay covering 54 Vbeta and 13 Jbeta segments. PCR amplification bias was corrected by using a synthetic template baseline for primer optimization and computational correction. In the original analysis: Reads were assigned to V, D and J genes according to IMGT and analyzed in immunoSEQ Analyzer, with only productive sequences retained. Clonality was computed as one minus Shannon entropy normalized by log2 of the number of productive unique sequences. Public and private clones were assessed among the 100 most prevalent clones of each patient and control. Susac-specific clones were defined as absent from healthy and MS cohorts, over a thousand published viral clones and other ImmuneACCESS disease sequences. The public reads were run again by TCRdb, first through fastp at Q25 and then through MiXCR, and only productive beta chains were kept. Rows are unified per CDR3 protein, each entry keeping the most common DNA and genes. V and J calls and clone size were set by TCRdb, not the authors. The sample table records about 200,000 distinct CDR3 sequences; 90% to 95% of these occur just once. The ten largest account for about 0.095% of the sample.

The junction carries 7 bases between V and J, which are trimmed by 4 bases and 4 bases respectively. The CDR3 has 12 amino acids, counting the end cysteine and phenylalanine. The CDR3 DNA has 36 bases and is translated from base 1. According to the germline V gene, CDR1 reads SNHLY and CDR2 reads FYNNEI. A remark on this clonotype: Its cognate antigen has yet to be identified. Base-call qualities are not available, and no considerably larger clone is one nucleotide away.

Peripheral blood CD8+ and CD4+ T cells from healthy donors, Susac syndrome patients and multiple sclerosis patients were profiled by high-throughput TCR beta sequencing. Healthy donors were included as age- and sex-matched controls. Bulk CD8+ and CD4+ T cells were purified magnetically by negative isolation, whereas CD8+ TEMRA cells were enriched by FACS. Blood was drawn into EDTA tubes, processed within 24 hours, and PBMCs were isolated by density gradient centrifugation. PBMCs intended for TCR sequencing were cryopreserved in liquid nitrogen and thawed later in a water bath at 37 degrees C. A purity of at least 90% was achieved for sorted or isolated CD4+, CD8+ and CD8+ TEMRA cells. General conclusions and limits of the study: The number of individuals in the TCR sequencing and HLA analysis was acknowledged as relatively small.

The sequence is built from TRBV2 and TRBJ1-2; no D gene can be assigned with confidence. The TCR was taken from a human donor in good health. Sample: CD4+ T cells from PBMCs. The CDR3 sequence is CASSVSTYGYTF. The sequenced DNA: TGTGCCAGCAGTGTGAGCACCTATGGCTACACCTTC.